A single sample is the source of the 11 T cell receptor beta chains below, sequenced in a study of neurological immune-mediated disorders. A single record per CDR3 protein comes from TCRdb applying MiXCR to the 5' RACE reads. The sample records about 77,000 distinct CDR3 sequences, about 9.5% being singletons. Sequenced sample: PBMCs. These receptors were obtained from a man aged 45-60 years in good health.

The sample holds many counts of this clonotype. The chain carries TRBV5-1 and TRBJ2-1; D uncertain. The CDR3 is 15 amino acids. Per germline, CDR1 SGHRS and CDR2 YFSETQ. The V and J ends lost 6 bases and 2 bases respectively, with 15 bases between them. As DNA, the CDR3 is TGCGCCAGCATGCCTACGTTGGTACCCTACAATGAGCAGTTCTTC. Amino acids: CASMPTLVPYNEQFF.

As for this clonotype: A single base separates this from a much larger clone, so it may be a read error. The chain combines TRBV25-1 with TRBJ2-5; 8 bases are a match to TRBD1. Looked up from germline, CDR1 is MGHDK and CDR2 is SYGVNS. The V segment lost 5 bases and the J segment 4 bases; nucleotides outside the gene matches: 6. The CDR3 is made up of 14 amino acids. This chain's CDR3 is CASSKAGGIETQYF. Here the CDR3 DNA reads TGTGCCAGCAGTAAAGCAGGGGGCATAGAGACCCAGTACTTC.

This clonotype was seen at least ten times. V is TRBV9 and J is TRBJ1-5; the D is unclear. V lost 0 bases and J 7 bases, leaving 11 bases between the germline ends. Germline values: CDR1 SGDLS, CDR2 YYNGEE. The CDR3 is made up of 14 amino acids. CDR3 in amino acids: CASSVGGLEQPQHF. For the CDR3, the DNA is TGTGCCAGCAGCGTAGGAGGGCTTGAACAGCCCCAGCATTTT.

This clonotype appeared many times. CDR3 residues: CASSFFRGRTGWIGEAFF. For the CDR3, the DNA is TGTGCCAGCAGTTTCTTCAGGGGCCGGACAGGGTGGATTGGTGAAGCTTTCTTT. The V gene is TRBV6-2 or TRBV6-3, the J gene TRBJ1-1; 8 positions match TRBD1. Germline-derived CDR1 and CDR2 are MNHEY and SVGEGT. V was pared by 4 bases and J by 7 bases, with 20 bases of the junction left unmatched. The CDR3 totals 18 residues.

The sample holds many counts of this clonotype. The chain carries TRBV5-1 and TRBJ2-7; tentative D call: TRBD2 (6 bases). This CDR3 has 16 amino acids. The germline V and J ends were trimmed by 0 bases and 6 bases, with 19 bases remaining between them. Germline CDR1 is SGHRS and CDR2 is YFSETQ. The CDR3 loop is CASSLELGGPRGEQYF. The CDR3 DNA follows: TGCGCCAGCAGCTTGGAGCTCGGGGGACCCCGGGGCGAGCAGTACTTC.

V is TRBV6-5 and J is TRBJ2-1; TRBD2 matches at 13 bases. Trimming took 4 bases from V and 9 from J; bases not matched to a gene: 6. CDR1 is MNHEY, CDR2 SVGAGI, per germline. The CDR3 spans 15 residues. The CDR3 is CASSFRTSGSLEQFF. In DNA, the CDR3 is TGTGCCAGCAGTTTCCGGACTAGCGGGAGTCTTGAGCAGTTCTTC.

This clonotype was observed at least ten times. The genes are TRBV20-1 and TRBJ2-1, with 9 positions matching TRBD1. Germline CDR1 and CDR2: DFQATT and SNEGSKA (reference sequence). The CDR3 covers 15 residues. Trimming at V came to 5 bases and at J to 4 bases, leaving 9 bases not matched to a gene. The CDR3 bases are TGCAGTGCTTTCGGACAGGGGACACAGTACAATGAGCAGTTCTTC. Amino acids: CSAFGQGTQYNEQFF.

The chain combines TRBV29-1 with TRBJ2-7; D perhaps matches TRBD2 (6 bases). Germline lookup yields CDR1 SQVTM and CDR2 ANQGSEA. CDR3 length: 13 residues. Trimming cost V 4 bases and J 3 bases, with 13 bases left between them. The CDR3 spells CSVVGGSHYEQYF. CDR3 in DNA: TGCAGCGTTGTCGGAGGGAGTCACTACGAGCAGTACTTC.

There are many counts of this clonotype. This chain uses TRBV12-3 or TRBV12-4 with TRBJ1-4, with 10 bases lining up with TRBD1. V lost 4 bases and J lost 7; bases outside the gene matches: 3. The CDR3 spans 14 residues. CDR3 nucleotide sequence: TGTGCCAGCAGTTGGGGACAGGGGATTGAAAAACTGTTTTTT. Translating gives CASSWGQGIEKLFF.

There are many counts of this clonotype. The J gene is TRBJ2-7, the V gene TRBV25-1, with D possibly being TRBD1 (6 bases). The CDR3 runs 12 residues. V shed 3 bases and J shed 4 bases, with 7 bases lying between them. Germline CDR1 MGHDK, CDR2 SYGVNS. The CDR3 spells CASSDQGYEQYF. The CDR3 DNA sequence: TGTGCCAGCAGTGACCAGGGGTACGAGCAGTACTTC.

There are many counts of this clonotype. The rearrangement uses TRBV20-1 and TRBJ2-1; 9 bases agree with TRBD1. Per germline, CDR1 DFQATT and CDR2 SNEGSKA (reference sequence). The J segment lost 7 bases and the V segment lost 5 bases, leaving 9 bases of the junction unmatched. The CDR3 sequence is 14 residues long. The chain's CDR3 is CSALTRTGDNEQFF. The CDR3 DNA is TGCAGTGCTCTGACCCGGACAGGGGATAATGAGCAGTTCTTC.